This T cell receptor beta chain appears in the sequencing data of a study of T cell responses to AZD1222 COVID-19 vaccine. Study in general: Second-dose timings of about 4 or about 12 weeks were pooled. The study's findings and limits: Baseline seropositives among AZD1222 recipients totaled only six or seven. Compared with day 0, the breadth and depth of the Spike-specific TCR repertoire rose significantly after two doses of AZD1222. The repertoires were collected only after the peak T cell response.

About this clone: Its antigen is unknown.

This table comes from immunoSEQ multiplex PCR, and its TCRdb copy is limited to in-frame clones, with some not included. The sample contains 150,000 to 200,000 clones, about 92% of which appear only once. V lost 3 bases, J lost 4 bases, and 22 bases lay in between. This CDR3 is 17 amino acids long. Looked up from germline, CDR1 is MNHEY and CDR2 is SMNVEV (reference sequence). The chain has TRBV27 and TRBJ2-7; TRBD2 is a possible D gene (5 bases). Here the sequenced sample was peripheral blood, taken on day 0 of AZD1222 vaccination. The source is an adult in good health. DNA of the CDR3: TGTGCCAGCAGTTTCCCGCCCCTGGGGAGCAAGAGGTACGAGCAGTACTTC. Protein product: CASSFPPLGSKRYEQYF.